This T cell receptor (beta chain) was identified in a study of radiotherapy plus CTLA-4 blockade in lung cancer. With 5 bases clipped from V and 6 bases from J, the junction kept 10 bases outside the gene matches. The germline V gene has CDR1 SGHTA and CDR2 FQGNSA. The CDR3 loop spans 14 amino acids. Profiling relied on immunoSEQ multiplex PCR, and the TCRdb table lists in-frame clones only, not all of them. In the table there are around 40,000 clones, about 75% of which are singletons. This sample comprised peripheral blood, obtained from a patient treated with radiotherapy plus ipilimumab. The chain has TRBV7-2 and TRBJ2-7, with 7 positions matching TRBD2. The TCR was taken from a human donor with non-small cell lung cancer who had stable disease on radiotherapy plus ipilimumab. The CDR3, as DNA: TGTGCCAGCAGCCCGACTAGCCGGCAAGGCGAGCAGTACTTC. Translating gives CASSPTSRQGEQYF.